The clone carrying this T cell receptor beta chain was seen only a few times. This entry belongs to a study of early T cells in non-severe SARS-CoV-2 infection. Whole-study context: The input, bulk RNA from unsorted whole blood, was sequenced, and chains were unpaired.

Unique molecular identifiers were added to individual cDNA molecules. In TCRdb, the 5' RACE reads were re-called with MiXCR into one record per CDR3 protein. The sample consists of 50,000 to 55,000 distinct CDR3 sequences, around 9.1% of them appearing once. Germline V lookup: CDR1 MRHNA, CDR2 SNTAGT. Losses at the gene ends were 6 bases for V and 2 bases for J; bases not matched to a gene: 6. The CDR3 length is 16 residues. The source of this sequence is an adult who was a healthcare worker with PCR-confirmed SARS-CoV-2 infection or an uninfected control (not recorded which). Sequencing was performed on whole blood. The chain carries TRBV6-4 and TRBJ2-3; 12 bases align to TRBD2. The CDR3 region has the DNA TGTGCCAGCAGGAGGACTAGCGGGGTATTCACAGATACGCAGTATTTT. This sequence encodes CASRRTSGVFTDTQYF.